Sequencing of this T cell receptor (beta chain) was carried out in a study of blood T cell repertoires in COVID-19. Looking at the study overall: COVID-19 samples from acute and convalescent phases originated in the United States, Italy and Spain.

This CDR3 has 15 residues. Trimming removed 2 bases from V and 7 bases from J, with 17 bases in between. CDR1 is GTSNPN and CDR2 is SVGIG in the germline V gene (reference sequence). Per the original data handling: Using reference gene primer amplification, nucleated cell counts were estimated. Sequencing used immunoSEQ multiplex PCR; TCRdb keeps in-frame clones, though not all of them. V and J calls and clone size are those listed in that table; D and trimming were worked out from the DNA. The sample records 100,000 to 150,000 clones, about nine tenths being singletons. Specimen: peripheral blood. The chain is built from TRBV30 and TRBJ2-2; D not resolved. The source of this sequence is a man aged 40-55 years with acute or convalescent COVID-19. CDR3 sequence reads: CAWSPGSPGYGELFF. CDR3 bases: TGTGCCTGGAGTCCTGGTAGCCCCGGGTACGGGGAGCTGTTTTTT.